Included here is one TCR beta chain sequence, with context. This clone was detected only a few times. It lacks a known antigen. Base qualities are not provided; no much larger clone lies one nucleotide away. The data were taken from a study of beta chain features in type 1 diabetes listed by TCRdb under 2018. Background for the entire study: Patients and healthy donors did not differ in mean age, gender distribution, total cell number or subset yield. A total of about 100 million sorted cells were examined across all samples, and RNA yield correlated strongly with the number of cells per subset. The study compared the TCRB repertoires of sorted circulating CD4+ T cell subsets in recently diagnosed type 1 diabetes patients with those in matched healthy donors. Regulatory and stem cell-like memory subsets were isolated from only 8 patients and roughly eight healthy donors, whereas naive and central memory subsets came from all 28 donors.

A single peripheral blood draw of 95 to 150 mL on average was collected from each donor into heparinised tubes. A BD FACSAria II and a panel including CD45RO, CCR7, CD25, CD127, CD95 and CD27 were used to sort naive, central memory, regulatory and stem cell-like memory CD4+ T cells. Every sorted population had a purity above 95%. Right away, PBMCs were isolated by Lymphoprep density gradient centrifugation and were stained directly, with no culture step. Samples were stained and sorted in pairs, with one healthy donor and one patient per experiment, so that batch effects were minimized. The study at large found these results: Naive, central memory and regulatory TCRB repertoires appeared more similar among patients than among healthy donors. Shorter templates might be favored by PCR, yet because patient and control samples were amplified and corrected together, any such skew would affect both groups equally. Because cDNA rather than genomic DNA was sequenced, highly expressing activated cells could have been over-represented, although no difference in activation and CD3 levels was found between groups. A moderate but significant shortening of TCRB CDR3 length was observed in type 1 diabetes patients in all four CD4+ subsets. Patients with type 1 diabetes made fewer insertions and deleted more nucleotides at VDJ recombination sites, implying thymic rearrangement abnormalities. Only small numbers of individuals were included in the HLA sub-analyses, which left unresolved whether HLA type had any influence on TCRB rearrangement.

All of the isolated RNA was reverse transcribed with the High Capacity cDNA Reverse Transcription Kit, so expressed TCRB transcripts were sequenced. Naive, central memory and regulatory T cell samples underwent deep immunoSEQ sequencing, averaging approximately 3.5 million total reads per sample. After sorted cells were lysed in RLT buffer, RNA was extracted with DNase-treated RNeasy Micro or Mini kits, with the choice depending on cell number. Each cell subset was processed separately to prevent cross-contamination, with patient and healthy donor samples processed together. The immunoSEQ multiplex PCR was used to amplify TCRB sequences from cDNA, generating 87-bp fragments that spanned the CDR3 region. The amplicons were sequenced using the Illumina HiSeq platform. Per the original workflow: Synthetic template baselines were used to correct PCR bias computationally, reads within Hamming distance 2 were collapsed together, and singletons that could not be merged were discarded. Reads were aligned against IMGT to assign V, D and J genes, CDR3 length and insertions or deletions at six rearrangement sites. Within each subset, clonotype counts were normalized to the number of sorted cells before true diversity and Gini coefficients were calculated with the tcR R package. The overlap coefficient, calculated on TCRB nucleotide sequences, was used to measure repertoire sharing. TCRdb mirrors the immuneACCESS table, restricted to in-frame sequences. Some clones are absent from its copies; in checked studies, under half trace to an unresolved V gene, and the reason for the others is unknown. For V, J and clone size, that table is used; D and trimming come from the DNA. The sample table shows around 140,000 clones, and 9% are seen once. The ten most abundant clones make up around 0.75% of the sample.

The source is a man aged 30-40 years with type 1 diabetes. The sequenced material came from central memory CD4+ T cells from blood.

The DNA reads as follows: TGTGCCAGTAGTATTCCTCGACAGGGCCGGCAGCCCCAGCATTTT. Its protein reads: CASSIPRQGRQPQHF. The chain is made from TRBV19 and TRBJ1-5, with 7 bases in between that match TRBD1. The cysteine opens and the phenylalanine closes a CDR3 of 15 amino acids. Kept here is only the CDR3 DNA, which spans 45 bases and is read in frame from base 1. Sequences LNHDA (CDR1) and SQIVND (CDR2) are obtained from the germline V gene (reference sequence). Trimming takes 3 bases off V and 7 bases off J; junction bases not matched to a gene: 9.